Ten or more counts support the clone carrying this TCR beta chain. The CDR3 covers 14 residues. Per the germline V gene, CDR1 is SEHNR and CDR2 is FQNEAQ (reference sequence). The germline V and J ends were trimmed by 5 bases and 2 bases, with 12 bases remaining between them. This entry is derived from a study of CD8 T cells in ankylosing spondylitis. Via MiXCR, TCRdb re-called the 5' RACE reads, giving one row per CDR3 protein. The top ten hold 7.3% of the sample, which has some 140,000 distinct CDR3 sequences, 7% to 10% seen once. This TCR was sampled from a male donor with ankylosing spondylitis. The sequenced sample consisted of synovial fluid, either unsorted or a sorted T cell fraction (not recorded which). The J gene is TRBJ2-5, the V gene TRBV7-9, with D unclear. CDR3 amino acids: CASSTTTEQETQYF. CDR3 coding DNA: TGTGCCAGCAGCACGACCACGGAGCAAGAGACCCAGTACTTC.